Sequencing of this TCR beta chain was carried out in a study of blood T cell repertoires in COVID-19. Study in general: Acute-phase and convalescent COVID-19 samples originated in the United States, Italy and Spain. Sample material is recorded as cDNA or gDNA derived from T cells, B-cell-depleted T cells, or PBMCs.

Original analysis: By means of reference gene primer amplification, nucleated cell counts were estimated. Repertoires were generated with immunoSEQ multiplex PCR, while TCRdb's copy carries only in-frame clones and drops some. V and J calls plus clone size are reproduced from that table; the DNA served to infer D and trimming. The sample has 120,000 to 150,000 clones; 88% are singletons. The clonotype was recovered from a human donor in a cohort sampled during active COVID-19. Sample: peripheral blood.

CDR3 protein: CASSLLQGYNEQFF. As DNA, the CDR3 is TGTGCCAGCAGCCTACTACAGGGTTACAATGAGCAGTTCTTC. This chain connects TRBV11-1 to TRBJ2-1, with D maybe TRBD1 (6 bases). This CDR3 has 14 residues. The V end lost 5 bases, the J end lost 4 bases, and 12 bases lay between the germline ends. Germline CDR1 reads SGHAT; CDR2 reads FQDESV (reference sequence).